The 19 T cell receptor beta chains presented below share a single source sample, sequenced in a study of T cells of healthy individuals (dated by TCRdb to between 2018 and 2020). The method behind the library was 5' RACE. TCRdb lists the instrument as Illumina MiSeq. TCRdb reanalyzed the raw reads on its own, using fastp at Q25 for trimming and MiXCR for clone calling, and kept in-frame beta chains. Entries are consolidated by CDR3 protein sequence, retaining the most common genes and DNA. The sample records about 41,000 distinct CDR3 sequences, 3.5% to 5.5% of which are singletons. The top ten hold about 10% of the sample. The receptors originated from a human donor in good health.

This clonotype was seen only a few times. This CDR3 is CASIEGPKQGFFEKLFF. The CDR3 region has the DNA TGTGCCAGCATCGAAGGGCCAAAACAGGGGTTTTTCGAAAAACTGTTTTTT. The gene calls are TRBV25-1 and TRBJ1-4, with 7 bases aligning to TRBD1. Unmatched junction bases numbered 19, after V lost 7 bases and J lost 8 bases. The CDR3 has 17 residues. Germline values: CDR1 MGHDK, CDR2 SYGVNS.

At least ten counts were recorded for this clonotype. This rearrangement joins TRBV27 to TRBJ2-7; D unresolved. Germline V CDR1 and CDR2: MNHEY, SMNVEV (reference sequence). The CDR3 loop spans 13 amino acids. The germline V and J ends were trimmed by 2 bases and 2 bases, with 7 bases remaining between them. The CDR3: CASSLAQTYEQYF. The CDR3 nucleotides read TGTGCCAGCAGTTTAGCCCAAACCTACGAGCAGTACTTC.

In DNA, the CDR3 is TGTGCCAGTAGTATATTGGGGGATCAGCCCCAGCATTTT. This encodes CASSILGDQPQHF. The rearrangement joins TRBV19 to TRBJ1-5; D possibly corresponds to TRBD1 (5 bases). Germline values: CDR1 LNHDA, CDR2 SQIVND (reference sequence). Trimming took off 2 bases at V and 5 bases at J, with 7 bases between the two ends. The CDR3 consists of 13 residues.

The genes are TRBV3-1 and TRBJ1-3; D gene ambiguous. Trimming pared 1 base from V and 13 bases from J, leaving 8 bases between. Looked up from germline, CDR1 is LGHDT and CDR2 is YNNKEL (reference sequence). The CDR3 loop spans 11 amino acids. CDR3 DNA sequence: TGTGCCAGCAGCCAAGGGGAGTGGATATATTTT. It encodes CASSQGEWIYF.

There are many counts of this clonotype. The chain uses TRBV30 and TRBJ1-2, with 7 bases lining up with TRBD1. The CDR3 runs 11 residues. Germline lookup yields CDR1 GTSNPN and CDR2 SVGIG (reference sequence). Losses at the gene ends were 8 bases for V and 6 bases for J; bases not matched to a gene: 6. The CDR3 is CANTRGDGYTF. CDR3 DNA sequence: TGTGCCAATACCAGGGGGGATGGCTACACCTTC. The complete variable domain, with remaining parts taken from reference TRBV30 and TRBJ1-2, reads SQTIHQWPATLVQPVGSPLSLECTVEGTSNPNLYWYRQAAGRGLQLLFYSVGIGQISSEVPQNLSASRPQDRQFILSSKKLLLSDSGFYLCANTRGDGYTFGSGTRLTVV.

This clonotype has a count of ten or more. The CDR3 is CASSPSGRGADTQYF. CDR3 DNA sequence: TGTGCCAGCAGTCCTAGCGGGAGGGGCGCAGATACGCAGTATTTT. This chain uses TRBV21-1 with TRBJ2-3; the table's D gene call, TRBD2, was not cross checked with the DNA. TRBV21-1 represents a pseudogene. The CDR3 consists of 15 residues.

This clonotype was detected many times. V and J are TRBV12-5 and TRBJ1-1; no clear D gene. Germline V gives CDR1 LGHNT, CDR2 FRNRAP. This CDR3 contains 12 residues. Trimming took off 9 bases at V and 4 bases at J, with 12 bases between the two ends. CDR3 sequence reads: CASLTMTTEAFF. The CDR3 bases are TGTGCTAGCCTGACAATGACCACTGAAGCTTTCTTT.

This clonotype has at least ten counts. This rearrangement joins TRBV29-1 to TRBJ1-2; D perhaps matches TRBD1 (6 bases). Germline V CDR1 and CDR2: SQVTM, ANQGSEA. This CDR3 has 13 residues. Trimming removed 6 bases at V and 2 bases at J, with 13 bases between. CDR3 sequence: CSVVGGTNYGYTF. As DNA, the CDR3 is TGCAGCGTGGTGGGGGGGACAAACTATGGCTACACCTTC.

This clonotype was seen repeatedly, ten times or more. V and J are TRBV25-1 and TRBJ1-4, with D possibly being TRBD1 (5 bases). Between the trimmed V and J ends, which lost 1 base and 1 base, there was a span of 25 bases. This CDR3 spans 21 amino acids. Per the germline V gene, CDR1 is MGHDK and CDR2 is SYGVNS. The CDR3 DNA reads as TGTGCCAGCAGTGAATTGACCATGGGGGGAAAAAGGCTGAGAACTAATGAAAAACTGTTTTTT. Its translation is CASSELTMGGKRLRTNEKLFF.

Only a few counts were recorded for this clonotype. The rearrangement uses TRBV5-1 and TRBJ1-1, with D hard to call. The length of the CDR3 is 14 residues. With 6 bases removed from V and 1 base from J, the gap between germline ends came to 13 bases. Germline V gives CDR1 SGHRS, CDR2 YFSETQ. CDR3 amino acids: CASNPLGRNTEAFF. The CDR3 DNA sequence: TGCGCCAGCAATCCCCTGGGTCGGAACACTGAAGCTTTCTTT. The full variable domain, in which reference TRBV5-1 and TRBJ1-1 provide the parts outside the CDR3, is KAGVTQTPRYLIKTRGQQVTLSCSPISGHRSVSWYQQTPGQGLQFLFEYFSETQRNKGNFPGRFSGRQFSNSRSEMNVSTLELGDSALYLCASNPLGRNTEAFFGQGTRLTVV.

This clonotype was seen at least ten times. V gene TRBV12-3 or TRBV12-4 combines with J gene TRBJ2-7; no reliable D call. The V end was cut by 3 bases, the J end by 4 bases, with 10 bases between. This CDR3 comprises 13 residues. The CDR3 DNA reads TGTGCCAGCAGTTTGATCGGTCTATACGAGCAGTACTTC. Translated: CASSLIGLYEQYF.

This clonotype has a count of ten or more. This chain joins TRBV5-4 and TRBJ2-1; TRBD1 agrees at 12 bases. CDR3 length equals 16 residues. Losses at the gene ends were 0 bases for V and 8 bases for J; bases not matched to a gene: 6. CDR1 is SGHNT, CDR2 YYREEE, per germline (reference sequence). CDR3 nucleotides: TGTGCCAGCAGCTTGGCCAAGGGACAGGGGGCTTATGAGCAGTTCTTC. As protein: CASSLAKGQGAYEQFF.

The sample holds many counts of this clonotype. The V call is TRBV6-6, the J call TRBJ1-2, with D uncertain. V shed 0 bases and J shed 4 bases, with 9 bases lying between them. The CDR3 spans 14 residues. Germline loops: CDR1 MNHNY, CDR2 SVGAGI (reference sequence). This CDR3 reads CASSYSETLYGYTF. As DNA, the CDR3 is TGTGCCAGCAGTTACTCGGAGACGCTCTATGGCTACACCTTC.

This clonotype was seen many times. The chain employs TRBV20-1 and TRBJ2-1; 10 bases are a match to TRBD2. The CDR3 sequence is 15 residues long. Trimming took 0 bases from V and 6 from J; bases not matched to a gene: 5. Germline-derived CDR1 and CDR2 are DFQATT and SNEGSKA (reference sequence). CDR3: CSARDLAGVGNEQFF. CDR3 nucleotides: TGCAGTGCTAGAGATCTAGCGGGAGTTGGCAATGAGCAGTTCTTC.

The rearrangement links TRBV7-9 to TRBJ2-5; 9 bases agree with TRBD2. V lost 1 base to trimming and J lost 2 bases; unmatched junction nucleotides: 8. CDR3 length: 17 residues. Germline-derived CDR1 and CDR2 are SEHNR and FQNEAQ (reference sequence). CDR3 amino acids: CASSLVRPAGGQETQYF. The CDR3 nucleotides read TGTGCCAGCAGCTTAGTTCGTCCAGCGGGGGGTCAAGAGACCCAGTACTTC.

This clonotype was picked up many times. CDR3 coding DNA: TGTGCCAGCATCGCCAAGGTTGGATCCTCTCCCTATGGCTACACCTTC. This gives the protein CASIAKVGSSPYGYTF. The chain is built from TRBV2 and TRBJ1-2, with D hard to call. Per germline, CDR1 SNHLY and CDR2 FYNNEI. CDR3 length: 16 residues. V lost 7 bases, J lost 4 bases, and 22 bases lay in between.

The J gene is TRBJ1-2, the V gene TRBV2; possible D gene TRBD1, 6 bases. The CDR3 contains 14 residues. V was shortened by 6 bases and J by 2 bases, with 13 bases between the two germline ends. From germline, CDR1 is SNHLY and CDR2 FYNNEI. The CDR3 spells CASRPSTGNYGYTF. CDR3 nucleotide sequence: TGTGCCAGCAGGCCTTCCACAGGGAACTATGGCTACACCTTC.

This clonotype was counted only a few times. This chain links TRBV2 with TRBJ2-5, with TRBD1 matching 11 bases. After removal of 7 bases from V and 10 bases from J, the junction contained 5 bases not matched to a gene. The CDR3 loop spans 12 amino acids. Germline V lookup: CDR1 SNHLY, CDR2 FYNNEI. CDR3 protein: CASTRDRGSQYF. The CDR3 DNA reads TGTGCCAGCACGCGGGACAGGGGGAGCCAGTACTTC.

This clonotype was counted at least ten times. CDR3 loop: CSARERGTGAGEAFF. The CDR3 region has the DNA TGCAGTGCTAGAGAGCGTGGGACAGGGGCTGGTGAAGCTTTCTTT. This chain joins TRBV20-1 and TRBJ1-1; 10 nucleotides match TRBD1. Losses at the gene ends were 0 bases for V and 7 bases for J; bases not matched to a gene: 8. The CDR3 is 15 residues long. The V gene's germline CDR1 is DFQATT and CDR2 SNEGSKA (reference sequence).